Listed here is a single TCR beta chain. The antigen remains undetermined. This sample was included in a study of T cell responses to AZD1222 COVID-19 vaccine. In the study overall: Timing groups of about 4 and about 12 weeks for second doses were pooled.

General study results and limits: Possibly, clonal diversity was underestimated; donors were largely white British and included more females.

CDR1 is SGHNT, CDR2 YYREEE, per germline (reference sequence). V was cut by 0 bases and J by 1 base, with 7 bases left in between. This CDR3 spans 14 amino acids. Using immunoSEQ multiplex PCR, the repertoire was profiled, and TCRdb retains in-frame clones only, with some absent. The data hold about 140,000 clones, with 80% to 95% observed a single time. The sequence derives from an adult in good health. The rearrangement joins TRBV5-4 to TRBJ1-1; the D is unclear. The material was peripheral blood, obtained on day 0 of AZD1222 vaccination. The CDR3 nucleotides are TGTGCCAGCAGCTTGGACGTGGGGAACACTGAAGCTTTCTTT. This translates into CASSLDVGNTEAFF.